Listed below are T cell receptor beta chains from one sample, sequenced in a study of OX40 agonist ivuxolimab in advanced cancers. Assay: immunoSEQ multiplex PCR; the TCRdb copy retains only in-frame clones and omits some. Among about 55,000 clones listed, over 60% were seen once. The specimen comprised CD4+ or CD8+ T cells sorted from blood, sampled in a trial of the OX40 agonist ivuxolimab. These receptors were collected from an adult with an advanced solid tumor such as melanoma, head and neck, liver or kidney cancer. Each CDR3 is given without its conserved first and last residue. The size entry is marked missing in some rows and otherwise reads once, few, many or a size class.

TRBV7-6	-	TRBJ2-7	ASSPQRPGTISDEQY
TRBV5-1	-	TRBJ1-1	ASSAPTGTYTEAF
TRBV9	-	TRBJ2-3	ASSPRGAYTDTQY
TRBV6-5	-	TRBJ2-3	ASSYSLGTDTQY
TRBV7-9	once	TRBJ2-7	ASSPSSYEQY
TRBV9	-	TRBJ1-5	ASSVGGANNQPQH
TRBV6-6	few	TRBJ1-2	ASRHRDGYT
TRBV11-2	-	TRBJ2-7	ASSLQHPYEQY
TRBV7-8	once	TRBJ2-1	ASSFVVVSGRTPLNEQF
TRBV7-2	-	TRBJ1-6	ASSLAPGSSYNSPLH
TRBV11-3	-	TRBJ2-7	ASSLDNRAEQY
TRBV5-6	-	TRBJ1-4	ASSFRSRDRDLREKLF
TRBV5-1	-	TRBJ2-3	ASSPAVQGDTQY
TRBV7-2	-	TRBJ2-1	ASSQRTSGNNEQF
TRBV5-4	-	TRBJ2-7	ASSVGTLSSEQY
TRBV27	-	TRBJ2-7	ASGRRAASYEQY
TRBV2	-	TRBJ1-1	ASSEDQGHTEAF
TRBV28	-	TRBJ2-7	ASSLRAANSYEQY
TRBV6-5	-	TRBJ2-2	ASSYPARLITGELF
TRBV7-3	-	TRBJ2-7	ASSLWGGSGYEQY
TRBV7-2	once	TRBJ2-1	ASSLGSRGGYNEQF
TRBV30	medium-sized	TRBJ1-5	AWNLQGINQPQH
TRBV11-2	-	TRBJ2-5	ASSLERGRPGQETQY
TRBV4-1	-	TRBJ2-1	ASSHSGPSNNEQF
TRBV18	few	TRBJ1-4	ASSLKVDEKLF
TRBV6-6	medium-sized	TRBJ2-7	ASSNTGGRQY
TRBV4-2	-	TRBJ2-3	ASSQAPRRTGSTDTQY
TRBV7-8	-	TRBJ2-4	ASSFGTGGPKNIQY
TRBV28	-	TRBJ1-5	ASSFLTQPQH
TRBV9	-	TRBJ2-1	ASSEGPNNEQF
TRBV4-2	-	TRBJ2-1	ASSHPSKNEQF
TRBV19	-	TRBJ1-1	ASGPNRFMNTEAF
TRBV6-5	-	TRBJ2-7	ASSGGQGPYEQY
TRBV18	-	TRBJ1-1	ASSVDRKNTEAF
TRBV6-5	-	TRBJ2-3	ASSYVPGTSTDTQY
TRBV9	-	TRBJ2-2	ASSVDQRARGELF
TRBV18	-	TRBJ1-2	ASSPLDSHNYGYT
TRBV19	-	TRBJ2-2	ASSPWGLAGGTGELF
TRBV29-1	-	TRBJ1-2	SVDRGNYGYT
TRBV18	few	TRBJ1-1	ASSTYGTEAF
TRBV6-5	-	TRBJ1-1	ASSYSGAEAF
TRBV19	-	TRBJ2-1	ASSRDRGQLNEQF
TRBV7-2	-	TRBJ2-1	ASGQTDLYNEQF
TRBV7-2	-	TRBJ2-7	ASSLERVSYEQY
TRBV7-2	once	TRBJ1-2	ASSPAVNYGYT
TRBV7-9	-	TRBJ2-3	ASSPKSRLSDTQY
TRBV5-1	-	TRBJ2-5	ASSLDLAGHQETQY
TRBV5-1	-	TRBJ1-2	ASSLGGQSLYGYG
TRBV7-2	-	TRBJ2-1	ASSLEASVYNEQF
TRBV11-3	few	TRBJ2-3	ASSLDGGGAGTDTQY
TRBV5-6	-	TRBJ2-7	ASSFGQGVGYEQY
TRBV4-1	-	TRBJ1-1	ASSQDRDRVAF
TRBV28	few	TRBJ1-1	ASRPLAAMNTEAF
TRBV28	many	TRBJ1-1	ASSRDRVTEAF
TRBV9	-	TRBJ2-2	ASSADRGLSNGELF
TRBV6-1	-	TRBJ1-6	ASSAPLGARNSPLH
TRBV28	few	TRBJ2-5	ATKSETGGKRRETQY
TRBV6-5	-	TRBJ2-2	ASSPGTRSGELF
TRBV5-1	-	TRBJ1-6	ASSLESGVSPLH
TRBV27	-	TRBJ2-1	ASSLTGLAGNEQF